This T cell receptor beta chain appears in the sequencing data of a study of human CD4 T cells and Enterobacteriaceae (TCRdb year 2020). Results and caveats for the whole study, not just this receptor: Ex vivo, broadly cross-reactive clonotypes appeared more expanded than specific ones, with about 55% of the 19 and about 65% of the roughly 34 in the top 5%. The only basis for inferring the reactivity of ex vivo clonotypes was matching nucleotide sequences to CFSE-low cultures from the same donors.

Memory CD4+ T cells, defined as all CD4+ cells except CD45RA+CCR7+CD95- naive cells, were FACS-sorted on a FACSAria III to over 95% purity. Blood from healthy donors came from blood donation centers in Switzerland. Positive selection with CD4 and CD14 magnetic microbeads was used to enrich total CD4+ T cells and monocytes. Before sorting, CD8+, CD14+, CD16+, CD56+, CD19+ and CD25-bright cells were excluded. To assess in vivo expansion of bacteria-reactive clonotypes, total memory CD4+ T cells from two blood donors were sequenced directly ex vivo. Isolation of peripheral blood mononuclear cells from donor blood was performed with Ficoll-Paque Plus. Comment on this clone: It lacks a known antigen. Per-nucleotide qualities are absent, and no much larger clonotype sits a single base away.

The CDR3 measures 13 amino acids from cysteine to phenylalanine. Left in the record is the CDR3 DNA by itself, 39 bases read in frame from the first base. The germline V gene (reference sequence) yields SGHAT for CDR1 and FQDESV for CDR2. V and J are truncated by 2 bases and 1 base respectively, leaving an intervening sequence of 5 bases. Deep-level sequencing was performed on ex vivo total memory CD4+ samples, with a detection sensitivity of one cell in 200,000. The QIAamp DNA Micro Kit was used to extract genomic DNA from cell pellets, and spectrophotometry was used to check the quantity and purity of the genomic DNA. TCR Vbeta CDR3 regions were amplified with the immunoSEQ multiplex PCR assay. The amplicons were sequenced on the Illumina HiSeq platform. Retrieved sequences were 87 nucleotides long and contained the CDR3 region. The paper's processing steps were these. A unique productive TCR Vbeta nucleotide sequence was defined as a clonotype and was quantified by productive template frequency from ImmunoSEQ Analyzer V3.0. A threshold at the top 5th percentile of each frequency-ranked repertoire was used to define expanded clonotypes. Repertoire overlap was calculated as Chao-Jaccard with the R package fossil and was visualized by nonmetric multidimensional scaling with the R package MASS. Imported from immuneACCESS, the table was reduced by TCRdb to in-frame sequences with V and J called. These copies leave out some clones; in studies compared against another copy, an unresolved V gene accounts for under half, and the cause of the remainder is not known. The V and J calls and the clone size are those of that table, but D and trimming were determined from the DNA. This sample lists some 30,000 clones; 70% to 85% were detected once. The ten largest clones take up around 1.7% of the sample.

This receptor was taken from a human donor in good health. The receptor chain draws on TRBV11-1 and TRBJ1-1; TRBD1 is perhaps the D gene, given 5 matching bases. The material sequenced was memory CD4+ T cells from blood. The intended sense of this specimen's cell subset or site label: total memory CD4 T cells sorted directly ex vivo, unstimulated. The CDR3 protein is CASSLQGNTEAFF. The base sequence is TGTGCCAGCAGCTTACAGGGGAACACTGAAGCTTTCTTT.